The 12 T cell receptor beta chains given below trace back to one sample, sequenced in a study of blood T cell repertoires in COVID-19. Repertoires were generated with immunoSEQ multiplex PCR, while TCRdb's copy carries only in-frame clones and drops some. The sample shows approximately 87,000 clones, 70% to 90% of them seen only once. The sequenced material came from peripheral blood. Receptor source: a woman of 80 years or more with acute or convalescent COVID-19.

The chain recombines TRBV5-6 with TRBJ1-3; the match to TRBD1 covers 10 bases. This CDR3 comprises 16 residues. The V gene end was trimmed by 5 bases and the J gene end by 4 bases; junction bases not matched to a gene: 9. Looked up from germline, CDR1 is SGHDT and CDR2 is YYEEEE. The CDR3 region has the DNA TGTGCCAGCAGTTCTCCGGGACAGGGGTTGGGAAACACCATATATTTT. Its protein product is CASSSPGQGLGNTIYF.

V gene TRBV3-1 (or the pseudogene TRBV3-2) combines with J gene TRBJ1-4, with 7 nucleotides matching TRBD1. The CDR3 length is 14 residues. V gave up 5 bases and J gave up 7 bases; unmatched junction bases: 7. Per germline, CDR1 LGHDT and CDR2 YNNKEL (reference sequence). The CDR3 DNA is TGTGCCAGCAGCGCGAGACAGGGAAGTGAAAAACTGTTTTTT. The encoded protein is CASSARQGSEKLFF.

The V gene is TRBV7-9, the J gene TRBJ1-6; maybe TRBD1 (6 bases). CDR1 is SEHNR and CDR2 is FQNEAQ in the germline V gene (reference sequence). V lost 5 bases, J lost 7 bases, and 15 bases lay in between. This CDR3 is built from 15 residues. In nucleotides, the CDR3 is TGTGCCAGCAGCCCTCAGGGGACGATGAATTCACCCCTCCACTTT. Protein: CASSPQGTMNSPLHF.

V usage is TRBV4-1 and J usage is TRBJ1-4, with D tentatively TRBD1 (6 bases). The CDR3 is made up of 19 amino acids. Germline V gene sequence: CDR1 MGHRA, CDR2 YSYEKL. V lost 1 base, J lost 0 bases, and 18 bases lay in between. CDR3 in amino acids: CASSQGTVLLRTTNEKLFF. Here the CDR3 DNA reads TGCGCCAGCAGCCAAGGGACAGTGCTCCTCCGAACAACTAATGAAAAACTGTTTTTT.

This clone appeared once. The rearrangement links TRBV5-8 to TRBJ1-1; 7 bases align to TRBD1. With 0 bases clipped from V and 5 bases from J, the junction kept 4 bases outside the gene matches. The CDR3 is 14 amino acids. Germline V lookup: CDR1 SGHTS, CDR2 YDEGEE. CDR3 nucleotide sequence: TGTGCCAGCAGCTTGGCAGGGGGGAGGACTGAAGCTTTCTTT. Protein sequence: CASSLAGGRTEAFF.

The chain recombines TRBV6-5 with TRBJ2-7; D may be TRBD2 (7 bases). The germline gives CDR1 MNHEY, CDR2 SVGAGI. The CDR3 covers 14 residues. V shed 7 bases and J shed 2 bases, with 15 bases lying between them. The CDR3 coding sequence is TGTGCCAGCATGAGGGGGGGGGCTGCCTACGAGCAGTACTTC. Its translation is CASMRGGAAYEQYF.

The chain is built from TRBV12-5 and TRBJ2-1; D possibly corresponds to TRBD1 (6 bases). Trimming removed 1 base from V and 7 bases from J, with 11 bases in between. The CDR3 has 14 amino acids. The germline V gene encodes CDR1 LGHNT and CDR2 FRNRAP. The CDR3: CASGLGGPWNEQFF. CDR3 nucleotides: TGTGCTAGTGGTTTGGGGGGGCCATGGAATGAGCAGTTCTTC.

Details on this clone: Additional DNA sequences in this sample encode the identical CDR3. The J gene is TRBJ2-5, the V gene TRBV6-5, with D unclear. CDR3 size: 13 residues. V lost 3 bases and J lost 2, with 7 bases in between. Germline V gives CDR1 MNHEY, CDR2 SVGAGI. The CDR3, as DNA: TGTGCCAGCAGTTATTCCCCTCAAGAGACCCAGTACTTC. This translates into CASSYSPQETQYF.

This rearrangement joins TRBV10-3 to TRBJ1-1; no firm D call. The CDR3 loop spans 17 amino acids. Per the germline V gene, CDR1 is ENHRY and CDR2 is SYGVKD. V was clipped by 2 bases and J by 0 bases, with 16 bases between them. The CDR3 here is CAISEDLGGYMNTEAFF. CDR3 DNA sequence: TGTGCCATCAGTGAGGACCTCGGCGGGTACATGAACACTGAAGCTTTCTTT.

The rearrangement links TRBV19 to TRBJ2-5; 8 bases line up with TRBD1. Germline assignment: CDR1 LNHDA and CDR2 SQIVND (reference sequence). J lost 2 bases, V lost 3 bases, and 5 bases had no gene match. There are 15 residues in the CDR3. This CDR3 reads CASSIVGTGQETQYF. DNA of the CDR3: TGTGCCAGTAGTATCGTCGGGACAGGACAAGAGACCCAGTACTTC.

The chain is built from TRBV10-2 and TRBJ2-3, with D hard to call. V lost 2 bases, J lost 6 bases, and 3 bases lay in between. The CDR3 length is 11 residues. Germline V gene sequence: CDR1 WSHSY, CDR2 SAAADI. CDR3 sequence reads: CASSERDTQYF. In DNA, the CDR3 is TGCGCCAGCAGTGAGCGGGATACGCAGTATTTT.

V gene TRBV5-6 combines with J gene TRBJ2-3; 9 bases match TRBD2. The V gene's germline CDR1 is SGHDT and CDR2 YYEEEE. The CDR3 is 19 residues long. Germline trimming cut 1 base from V and 0 bases from J; bases unmatched to any gene: 12. The CDR3 is CASSLMGAGGPSSTDTQYF. CDR3 bases: TGTGCCAGCAGCTTGATGGGAGCGGGGGGCCCGTCTAGCACAGATACGCAGTATTTT.